This T cell receptor (beta chain) was profiled in a study of blood T cell repertoires in COVID-19. This clone was recorded a few times. Per the study methods: Amplification of reference gene primers was used by the study to estimate nucleated cell counts. Using immunoSEQ multiplex PCR, the repertoire was profiled, and TCRdb retains in-frame clones only, with some absent. V and J calls plus clone size are reproduced from that table; the DNA served to infer D and trimming. The sample yields hundreds of thousands of clones, about 85% seen once. With 6 bases removed from V and 2 bases from J, the gap between germline ends came to 14 bases. The CDR3 extends over 15 amino acids. The germline V gene encodes CDR1 MDHEN and CDR2 SYDVKM.

The chain couples TRBV28 to TRBJ1-5; a weak D match, TRBD1 (6 bases). Material for sequencing was peripheral blood. The sequence came from a woman between 50 and 59 years old who had recovered from COVID-19. CDR3 nucleotide sequence: TGTGCCAGCAGGGCTGAGGGGGTGGGCAATCAGCCCCAGCATTTT. Translated, it gives CASRAEGVGNQPQHF.